This T cell receptor beta chain was sequenced for a study of beta chain features in type 1 diabetes. Details on this clone: Its antigen is not known.

Study conclusions and caveats: Still unanswered here is whether HLA type influences TCRB rearrangement.

Expressed TCRB transcripts were sequenced after all isolated RNA was converted to cDNA. Assay used: immunoSEQ multiplex PCR; TCRdb lists only in-frame clones, some missing. The sample yields under 350,000 clones, about 7.8% seen once. The TCR was taken from a woman between 18 and 29 years old in good health. Material: central memory CD4+ T cells from blood.

CDR3 sequence reads: CSVRTSQGTDTQYF. CDR3 nucleotide sequence: TGCAGCGTTCGGACTAGCCAAGGCACAGATACGCAGTATTTT. The chain uses TRBV29-1 and TRBJ2-3; 8 nucleotides line up with TRBD2. With 5 bases clipped from V and 1 base from J, the junction kept 5 bases outside the gene matches. Germline V lookup: CDR1 SQVTM, CDR2 ANQGSEA. There are 14 residues in the CDR3.